This TCR beta chain was sequenced in a study of human T cells and chemical hapten exposure. Background on the study: Patch testing was performed with 0.01% DPC on the upper back, with reading at 6 days.

How the authors handled the data: Sample-level TCR yields exhibited a median of approximately 96,000, with a range of about 20,000 to 690,600. TCRdb recomputed calls from the RACE reads with MiXCR, one row per CDR3 protein. The V and J calls were determined by TCRdb, not by the authors. In the table there are around 56,000 distinct CDR3 sequences, 9.5% to 10% of which are singletons. Per germline, CDR1 WSHSY and CDR2 SAAADI. The CDR3 has 13 amino acids. Deletions cut 3 bases from V and 1 base from J, with 6 bases between. Comment on this clonotype: Its antigen is as yet unknown.

Whole-study results and caveats: Positive correlation was observed between PT1 expanded TCR counts and patch test score.

Time point defined: pre-sensitization, week 0. Specified treatment: therapeutic diphenylcyclopropenone sensitization with weekly scalp DPC. Alopecia patients, 18 to 70 years old and DPC-suitable, served as donors. The V gene is TRBV10-2, the J gene TRBJ2-5; D not resolved. This sequence originates from a middle-aged man with alopecia areata. Some clones in this sample may be carry-over from other donors' samples. Source: whole blood, taken in connection with sensitization to the hapten diphenylcyclopropenone (DPC). The CDR3 sequence is CASSDPVQETQYF. In DNA form, the CDR3 reads TGCGCCAGCAGTGATCCCGTCCAAGAGACCCAGTACTTC.